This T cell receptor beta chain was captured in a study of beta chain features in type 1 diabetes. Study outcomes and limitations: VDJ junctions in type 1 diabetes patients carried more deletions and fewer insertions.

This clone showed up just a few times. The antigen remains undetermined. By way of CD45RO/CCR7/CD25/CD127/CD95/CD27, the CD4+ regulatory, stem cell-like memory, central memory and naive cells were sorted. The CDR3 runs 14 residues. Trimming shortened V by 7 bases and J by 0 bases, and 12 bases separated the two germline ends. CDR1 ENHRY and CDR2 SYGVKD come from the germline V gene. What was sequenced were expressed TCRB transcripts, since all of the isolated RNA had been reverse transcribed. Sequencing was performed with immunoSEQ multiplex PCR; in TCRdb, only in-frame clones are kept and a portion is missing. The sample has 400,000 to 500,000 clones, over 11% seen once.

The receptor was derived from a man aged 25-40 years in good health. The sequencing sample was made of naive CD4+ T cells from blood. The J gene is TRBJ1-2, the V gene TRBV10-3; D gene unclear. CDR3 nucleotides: TGTGCCATCAATGGGTCGCCCGCTAACTATGGCTACACCTTC. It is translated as CAINGSPANYGYTF.